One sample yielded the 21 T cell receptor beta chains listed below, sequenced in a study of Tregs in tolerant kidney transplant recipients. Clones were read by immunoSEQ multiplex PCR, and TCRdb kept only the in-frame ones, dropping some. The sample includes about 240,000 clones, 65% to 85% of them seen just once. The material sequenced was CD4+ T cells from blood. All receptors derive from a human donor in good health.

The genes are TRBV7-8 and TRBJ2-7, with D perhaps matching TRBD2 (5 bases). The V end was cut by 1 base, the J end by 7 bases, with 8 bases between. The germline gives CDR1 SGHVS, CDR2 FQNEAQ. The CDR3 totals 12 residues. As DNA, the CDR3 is TGTGCCAGCAGCTTAGGGACGGGGGAGCAGTACTTC. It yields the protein CASSLGTGEQYF.

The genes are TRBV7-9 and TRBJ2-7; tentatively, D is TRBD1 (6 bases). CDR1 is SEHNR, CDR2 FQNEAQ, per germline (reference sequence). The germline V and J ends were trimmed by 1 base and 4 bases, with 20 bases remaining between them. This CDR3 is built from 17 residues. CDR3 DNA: TGTGCCAGCAGCTTAGACGATTGGGTGGCAGGGGTGTACGAGCAGTACTTC. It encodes CASSLDDWVAGVYEQYF.

The CDR3: CASSGGQGMQYF. Here the CDR3 DNA reads TGCGCCAGCAGCGGGGGACAGGGTATGCAGTATTTT. The rearrangement joins TRBV5-1 to TRBJ2-3; 9 bases are a match to TRBD1. V was pared by 4 bases and J by 11 bases, with 5 bases of the junction left unmatched. The length of the CDR3 is 12 residues. Germline V lookup: CDR1 SGHRS, CDR2 YFSETQ.

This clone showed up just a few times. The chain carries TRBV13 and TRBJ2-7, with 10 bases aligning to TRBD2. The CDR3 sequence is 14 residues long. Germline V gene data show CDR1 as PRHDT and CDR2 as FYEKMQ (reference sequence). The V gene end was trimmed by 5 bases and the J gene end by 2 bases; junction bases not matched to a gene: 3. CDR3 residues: CASSRLAGTYEQYF. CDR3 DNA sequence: TGTGCCAGCAGCCGACTAGCGGGTACCTACGAGCAGTACTTC.

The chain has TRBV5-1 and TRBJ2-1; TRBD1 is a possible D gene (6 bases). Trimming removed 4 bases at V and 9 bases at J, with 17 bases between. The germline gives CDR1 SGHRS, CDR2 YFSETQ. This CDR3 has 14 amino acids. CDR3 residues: CASSGPLQGTEQFF. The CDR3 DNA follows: TGCGCCAGCAGCGGACCCCTACAGGGAACTGAGCAGTTCTTC.

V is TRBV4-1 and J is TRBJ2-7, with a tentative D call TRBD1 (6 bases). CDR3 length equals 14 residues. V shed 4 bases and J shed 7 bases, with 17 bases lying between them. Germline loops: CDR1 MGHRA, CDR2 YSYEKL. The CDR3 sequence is CASSRGQGPREQYF. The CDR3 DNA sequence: TGCGCCAGCAGCCGGGGGCAGGGTCCGCGGGAGCAGTACTTC.

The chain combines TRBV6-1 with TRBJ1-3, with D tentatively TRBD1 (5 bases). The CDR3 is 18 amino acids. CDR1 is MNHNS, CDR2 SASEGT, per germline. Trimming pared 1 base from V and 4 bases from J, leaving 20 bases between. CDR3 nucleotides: TGTGCCAGCAGTGAAGGAAGGGCAGGGAACTCTGCGGGAAACACCATATATTTT. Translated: CASSEGRAGNSAGNTIYF.

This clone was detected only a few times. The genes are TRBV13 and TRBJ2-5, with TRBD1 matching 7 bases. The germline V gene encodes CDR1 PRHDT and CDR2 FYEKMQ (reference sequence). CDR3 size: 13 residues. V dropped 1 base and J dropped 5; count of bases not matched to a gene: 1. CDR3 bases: TGTGCCAGCAGCTTAGAAGGGGGCGAGACCCAGTACTTC. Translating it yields CASSLEGGETQYF.

This CDR3 reads CASSSTGGIEGYTEAFF. CDR3 bases: TGTGCCAGCAGCTCGACAGGGGGAATAGAGGGGTATACTGAAGCTTTCTTT. This sequence joins TRBV5-6 and TRBJ1-1, with 9 nucleotides matching TRBD1. Germline V gene data show CDR1 as SGHDT and CDR2 as YYEEEE. The CDR3 runs to 17 residues. Germline trimming cut 3 bases from V and 5 bases from J; bases unmatched to any gene: 14.

The CDR3 is CASSFRAVNQPQHF. CDR3 sequence (DNA): TGTGCCAGCAGCTTCAGGGCCGTGAATCAGCCCCAGCATTTT. The V call is TRBV5-6, the J call TRBJ1-5, with D perhaps TRBD1 (5 bases). Germline-derived CDR1 and CDR2 are SGHDT and YYEEEE. Trimming pared 2 bases from V and 4 bases from J, leaving 10 bases between. The CDR3 consists of 14 residues.

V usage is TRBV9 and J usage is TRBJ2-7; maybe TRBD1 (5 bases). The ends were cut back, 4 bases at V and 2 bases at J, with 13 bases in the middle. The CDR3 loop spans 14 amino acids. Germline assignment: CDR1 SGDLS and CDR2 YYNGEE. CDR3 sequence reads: CASSPRTGTYEQYF. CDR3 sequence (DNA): TGTGCCAGCAGCCCTCGTACAGGCACCTACGAGCAGTACTTC.

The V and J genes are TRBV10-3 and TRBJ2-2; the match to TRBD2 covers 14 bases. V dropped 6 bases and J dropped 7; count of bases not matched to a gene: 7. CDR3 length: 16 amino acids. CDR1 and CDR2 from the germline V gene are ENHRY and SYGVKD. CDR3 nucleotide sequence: TGTGCCATCAGCGAGACTAGCGGGAGGGCAAGCGGGGAGCTGTTTTTT. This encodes CAISETSGRASGELFF.

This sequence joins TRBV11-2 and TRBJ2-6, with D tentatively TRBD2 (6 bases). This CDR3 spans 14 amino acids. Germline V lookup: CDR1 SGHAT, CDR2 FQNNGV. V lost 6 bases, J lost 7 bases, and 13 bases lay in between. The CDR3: CASRPVAGANVLTF. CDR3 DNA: TGTGCCAGCAGACCTGTGGCGGGAGCCAACGTCCTGACTTTC.

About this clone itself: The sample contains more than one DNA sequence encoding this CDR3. This CDR3 is CASSLRLAGELFF. Here the CDR3 DNA reads TGTGCCAGCAGCCTCCGACTAGCCGGGGAGCTGTTTTTT. The chain recombines TRBV14 with TRBJ2-2, with D possibly TRBD2 on 6 matching bases. CDR1 is SGHDN, CDR2 FVKESK, per germline. V was trimmed by 4 bases and J by 6 bases, leaving 9 bases between them. The CDR3 sequence is 13 residues long.

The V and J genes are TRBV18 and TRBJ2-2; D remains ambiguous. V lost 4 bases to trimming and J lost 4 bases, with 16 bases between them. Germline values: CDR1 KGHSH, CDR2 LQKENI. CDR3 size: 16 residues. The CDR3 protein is CASSLAVNSGTGELFF. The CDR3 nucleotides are TGTGCCAGCTCACTTGCCGTGAATTCCGGCACCGGGGAGCTGTTTTTT.

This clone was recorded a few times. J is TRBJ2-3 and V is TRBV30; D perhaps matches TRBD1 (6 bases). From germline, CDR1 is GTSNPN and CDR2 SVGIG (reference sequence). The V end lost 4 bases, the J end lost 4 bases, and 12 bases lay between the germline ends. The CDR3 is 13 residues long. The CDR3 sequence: CAWTAPGADTQYF. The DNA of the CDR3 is TGTGCCTGGACAGCCCCAGGGGCAGATACGCAGTATTTT.

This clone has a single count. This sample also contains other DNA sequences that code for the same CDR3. CDR3: CASGEGKTQYF. DNA of the CDR3: TGTGCCAGCGGGGAGGGAAAGACCCAGTACTTC. The chain couples TRBV7-9 to TRBJ2-5; 7 bases are shared with TRBD2. This CDR3 is built from 11 residues. Germline V gene sequence: CDR1 SEHNR, CDR2 FQNEAQ (reference sequence). After removal of 8 bases from V and 6 bases from J, the junction contained 3 bases not matched to a gene.

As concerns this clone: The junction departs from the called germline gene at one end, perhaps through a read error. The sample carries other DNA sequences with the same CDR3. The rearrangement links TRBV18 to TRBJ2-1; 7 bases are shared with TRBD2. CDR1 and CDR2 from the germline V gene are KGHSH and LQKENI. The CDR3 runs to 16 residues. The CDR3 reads CASSPRPSGGDNEQFF. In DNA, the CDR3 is TGCGCCAGCTCACCACGGCCTAGCGGAGGAGACAATGAGCAGTTCTTC.

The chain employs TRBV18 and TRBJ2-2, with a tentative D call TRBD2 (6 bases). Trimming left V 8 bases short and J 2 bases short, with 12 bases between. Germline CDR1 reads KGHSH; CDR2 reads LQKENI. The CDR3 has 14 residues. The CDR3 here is CASPLGLNTGELFF. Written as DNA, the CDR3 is TGTGCCAGCCCCCTGGGACTCAACACCGGGGAGCTGTTTTTT.

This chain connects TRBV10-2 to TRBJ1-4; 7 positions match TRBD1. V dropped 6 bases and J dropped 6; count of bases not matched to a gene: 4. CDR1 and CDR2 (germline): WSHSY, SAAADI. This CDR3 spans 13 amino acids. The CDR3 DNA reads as TGCGCCAGCAGACTGACAGGGTATGAAAAACTGTTTTTT. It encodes CASRLTGYEKLFF.

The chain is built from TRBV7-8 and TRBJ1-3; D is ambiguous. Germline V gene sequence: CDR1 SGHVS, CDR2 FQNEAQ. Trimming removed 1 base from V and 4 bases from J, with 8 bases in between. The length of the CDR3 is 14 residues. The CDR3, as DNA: TGTGCCAGCAGCTTAGTGGGGTACGGAAACACCATATATTTT. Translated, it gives CASSLVGYGNTIYF.